The entry below gives a single T cell receptor (beta chain) sequence along with its context. Between the trimmed V and J ends, which lost 7 bases and 2 bases, there was a span of 15 bases. The germline CDR1 and CDR2 sequences are MRHNA and SNTAGT. CDR3 length: 14 residues. This sample is part of a study of blood T cell repertoires in COVID-19. Profiling relied on immunoSEQ multiplex PCR, and the TCRdb table lists in-frame clones only, not all of them. The sample lists tens of thousands of clones, 81% seen once, with roughly 0.83% in the top ten. The chain uses TRBV6-4 and TRBJ2-7; weak D call: TRBD2 (6 bases). This clonotype was sampled from a woman aged 65 to 85 with acute or convalescent COVID-19. Sequenced input: peripheral blood. The DNA of the CDR3 is TGTGCCAGCAAAGACCGGGACTTCCCCTACGAGCAGTACTTC. Translation gives CASKDRDFPYEQYF.